The 28 T cell receptor beta chains given below trace back to one sample, sequenced in a study of CD8 T cells in ankylosing spondylitis. Findings and caveats of the study: Within ankylosing spondylitis blood, a TCR beta motif made up of fewer than ten highly homologous variants appeared to be characteristic.

TCRdb itself ran the 5' RACE reads through MiXCR, one entry per CDR3 protein. The table shows hundreds of thousands of distinct CDR3 sequences, with roughly 17% occurring only once. Their antigen targets remain unknown. The sample taken for sequencing was blood, either unsorted or a sorted T cell fraction (not recorded which). The receptors derive from a male donor with ankylosing spondylitis.

This clonotype appeared a few times. The genes are TRBV11-2 and TRBJ2-5, with TRBD2 matching 16 bases. Trimming removed 3 bases from V and 6 bases from J; junction bases left unmatched: 7. The CDR3 has 17 amino acids. Germline V CDR1 and CDR2: SGHAT, FQNNGV. This chain's CDR3 is CASSFPGLAGGLKTQYF. As DNA, the CDR3 is TGTGCCAGCAGCTTCCCGGGACTAGCGGGGGGGCTGAAGACCCAGTACTTC.

V usage is TRBV4-1 and J usage is TRBJ1-4; possible D gene TRBD1, 5 bases. Germline lookup yields CDR1 MGHRA and CDR2 YSYEKL. The CDR3 spans 15 residues. V was pared by 1 base and J by 8 bases, with 14 bases between. CDR3 residues: CASSQVGGAWEKLFF. CDR3 DNA: TGCGCCAGCAGCCAAGTCGGCGGGGCTTGGGAAAAACTGTTTTTT.

J is TRBJ2-2 and V is TRBV2, with 9 bases that match TRBD1. CDR3 size: 15 residues. The ends lost 10 bases at V and 1 base at J; junction bases unmatched: 7. Germline CDR1 is SNHLY and CDR2 is FYNNEI. The CDR3 here is CATRTGERNTGELFF. CDR3 sequence (DNA): TGTGCCACACGGACAGGGGAGAGGAACACCGGGGAGCTGTTTTTT.

This clonotype was counted a few times. The junction shows a germline mismatch at one end, possibly a read error. The chain links TRBV6-4 to TRBJ1-2; 9 nucleotides match TRBD1. From germline, CDR1 is MRHNA and CDR2 SNTAGT. CDR3 length equals 17 residues. CDR3 nucleotide sequence: TGCGCCAGCAGCCCCCGAGGGACAGGGAATATTTTCGGTGGCTACACCTTC. This sequence encodes CASSPRGTGNIFGGYTF.

The J gene is TRBJ2-5, the V gene TRBV20-1, with a weak D call TRBD1 (5 bases). CDR1 is DFQATT and CDR2 is SNEGSKA in the germline V gene (reference sequence). The CDR3 runs to 13 residues. Between the trimmed V and J ends, which lost 3 bases and 3 bases, there was a span of 11 bases. CDR3 in amino acids: CSASSQGKETQYF. The CDR3 DNA sequence: TGCAGTGCTAGTTCCCAGGGTAAAGAGACCCAGTACTTC.

The chain uses TRBV4-1 and TRBJ2-1; tentative D call: TRBD2 (5 bases). The germline gives CDR1 MGHRA, CDR2 YSYEKL. This CDR3 is built from 14 residues. V lost 4 bases and J lost 5, with 12 bases in between. CDR3 sequence: CASSPTGSHNEQFF. DNA for the CDR3: TGCGCCAGCAGCCCCACGGGATCCCACAATGAGCAGTTCTTC.

This clonotype was seen only a few times. The chain combines TRBV5-4 with TRBJ2-1; 14 bases agree with TRBD2. From germline, CDR1 is SGHNT and CDR2 YYREEE (reference sequence). V was pared by 0 bases and J by 2 bases, with 7 bases of the junction left unmatched. The CDR3 spans 19 residues. The CDR3 protein is CASSLGGTSGSSPYNEQFF. CDR3 in DNA: TGTGCCAGCAGCTTGGGTGGGACTAGCGGGAGTTCACCCTACAATGAGCAGTTCTTC.

V usage is TRBV12-3 or TRBV12-4 and J usage is TRBJ2-3; 10 bases are a match to TRBD2. Germline trimming cut 4 bases from V and 5 bases from J; bases unmatched to any gene: 9. The CDR3 sequence is 16 residues long. CDR3 sequence: CASSSPSSGSGDTQYF. In DNA, the CDR3 is TGTGCCAGCAGTTCACCGTCTAGCGGGAGTGGAGATACGCAGTATTTT.

This clonotype was counted between two and nine times. The chain recombines TRBV5-1 with TRBJ2-7, with 13 bases matching TRBD2. Unmatched junction bases numbered 7, after V lost 4 bases and J lost 3 bases. From germline, CDR1 is SGHRS and CDR2 YFSETQ. The CDR3 is 16 residues long. The CDR3 bases are TGCGCCAGCAGCCGAACTAGCGGGGGGGCGATCTACGAGCAGTACTTC. This codes for CASSRTSGGAIYEQYF.

This clonotype occurred a few times. The genes are TRBV28 and TRBJ1-5; possible D gene TRBD1, 5 bases. V lost 3 bases and J lost 5, with 14 bases in between. Per germline, CDR1 MDHEN and CDR2 SYDVKM. The CDR3 spans 15 residues. The CDR3 sequence: CASSFPGRGYQPQHF. CDR3 coding DNA: TGTGCCAGCAGTTTTCCCGGGAGGGGCTATCAGCCCCAGCATTTT.

Regarding this clonotype: Sequence at one end of the junction differs from germline and may be a read error. The CDR3 reads CTSSPPTSGRLLYVEQFF. Written as DNA, the CDR3 is TGTACCAGCAGTCCCCCGACTAGCGGGAGACTCCTTTATGTTGAGCAGTTCTTC. The chain has TRBV12-3 or TRBV12-4 and TRBJ2-1; 12 bases match TRBD2. This CDR3 region has 18 residues.

V and J are TRBV20-1 and TRBJ1-6, with TRBD1 as a possible D gene (6 bases). Trimming removed 3 bases from V and 7 bases from J, with 10 bases in between. The CDR3 totals 13 residues. Germline V lookup: CDR1 DFQATT, CDR2 SNEGSKA (reference sequence). The CDR3, as DNA: TGCAGTGCTAGCCGGGACACAAATTCACCCCTCCACTTT. Its protein product is CSASRDTNSPLHF.

The table lists this clonotype with a few counts. The genes are TRBV10-3 and TRBJ1-2; tentative D call: TRBD1 (5 bases). V dropped 6 bases and J dropped 4 bases, with 18 bases sitting between them. The CDR3 covers 15 residues. The V gene's germline CDR1 is ENHRY and CDR2 SYGVKD. CDR3 nucleotide sequence: TGTGCCATCAGGGAAGACAGTCACAATATCTATGGCTACACCTTC. It translates to CAIREDSHNIYGYTF.

The chain couples TRBV12-3 or TRBV12-4 to TRBJ2-2; no clear D gene. The CDR3 is 13 residues long. The V and J ends lost 9 bases and 2 bases respectively, with 10 bases between them. The CDR3 DNA reads as TGTGCCAGTCTAGACCTAAACACCGGGGAGCTGTTTTTT. Residues: CASLDLNTGELFF.

The rearrangement links TRBV20-1 to TRBJ2-5; 9 bases agree with TRBD2. The CDR3 extends over 16 amino acids. V was pared by 3 bases and J by 0 bases, with 8 bases of the junction left unmatched. The V gene's germline CDR1 is DFQATT and CDR2 SNEGSKA (reference sequence). The CDR3 coding sequence is TGCAGTGCTAGGGGGCTAGCGGGATTGTACCAAGAGACCCAGTACTTC. This translates into CSARGLAGLYQETQYF.

The chain joins TRBV7-2 to TRBJ1-1; the D gene is possibly TRBD1 (5 bases). Germline V lookup: CDR1 SGHTA, CDR2 FQGNSA. Trimming removed 1 base at V and 1 base at J, with 13 bases between. This CDR3 comprises 16 residues. In DNA, the CDR3 is TGTGCCAGCAGCTTAGTTGCGGGGCGGAAGAACACTGAAGCTTTCTTT. Translating it yields CASSLVAGRKNTEAFF. Together with reference TRBV7-2 and TRBJ1-1, the CDR3 gives the full variable domain: GAGVSQSPSNKVTEKGKDVELRCDPISGHTALYWYRQSLGQGLEFLIYFQGNSAPDKSGLPSDRFSAERTGGSVSTLTIQRTQQEDSAVYLCASSLVAGRKNTEAFFGQGTRLTVV.

The chain couples TRBV5-1 to TRBJ2-2; 8 bases are shared with TRBD2. Trimming cost V 4 bases and J 3 bases; bases outside gene matches: 17. The germline gives CDR1 SGHRS, CDR2 YFSETQ. The CDR3 contains 19 residues. The CDR3 reads CASSRTPITSGDYTGELFF. The DNA of the CDR3 is TGCGCCAGCAGCCGGACTCCAATTACTAGCGGCGATTACACCGGGGAGCTGTTTTTT.

This clonotype was found a few times. The J gene is TRBJ1-3, the V gene TRBV12-3 or TRBV12-4; a weak D match, TRBD1 (5 bases). V was clipped by 3 bases and J by 4 bases, with 16 bases between them. The CDR3 has 16 residues. CDR3 in DNA: TGTGCCAGCAGTTTTGGGACTCCTACGGGCGGAAACACCATATATTTT. Its translation is CASSFGTPTGGNTIYF.

The V call is TRBV5-5, the J call TRBJ2-1; 8 nucleotides agree with TRBD2. Germline lookup yields CDR1 SGHKS and CDR2 YYEKEE (reference sequence). The CDR3 extends over 15 amino acids. Trimming removed 5 bases from V and 5 bases from J; junction bases left unmatched: 9. The CDR3 loop is CASRRSGTRNNEQFF. CDR3 DNA sequence: TGTGCCAGCAGAAGATCCGGGACTAGAAACAATGAGCAGTTCTTC.

J is TRBJ1-1 and V is TRBV3-1; D may be TRBD1 (6 bases). Germline values: CDR1 LGHDT, CDR2 YNNKEL (reference sequence). Trimming took off 5 bases at V and 2 bases at J, with 12 bases between the two ends. CDR3 length: 14 amino acids. The CDR3 sequence is CASSNRAGNTEAFF. The CDR3, as DNA: TGTGCCAGCAGCAACAGGGCGGGCAACACTGAAGCTTTCTTT.

This chain uses TRBV12-3 or TRBV12-4 with TRBJ2-1; 12 nucleotides line up with TRBD2. V trimming: 6 bases; J trimming: 0 bases; junction bases outside the gene matches: 12. CDR3 length: 19 residues. DNA for the CDR3: TGTGCCAGCAGACAGACTAGCGGGGGCCCCCTGAGCTCCTACAATGAGCAGTTCTTC. This codes for CASRQTSGGPLSSYNEQFF.

In its sample, this clonotype was seen a few times. The chain recombines TRBV11-2 with TRBJ2-3; possible D gene TRBD2, 5 bases. Deletions cut 4 bases from V and 2 bases from J, with 25 bases between. This CDR3 is 19 amino acids long. Germline V CDR1 and CDR2: SGHAT, FQNNGV. Here the CDR3 reads CASSSFSPGSRSFTDTQYF. DNA of the CDR3: TGTGCCAGCAGCTCTTTTTCACCGGGATCGCGGTCGTTCACAGATACGCAGTATTTT.

This clonotype was seen at least ten times. The CDR3 loop is CASSLMGAQETQYF. The CDR3 DNA sequence: TGCGCCAGCTCCCTTATGGGAGCACAAGAGACCCAGTACTTC. The gene calls are TRBV5-1 and TRBJ2-5; D is possibly TRBD2 (5 bases). V was trimmed by 7 bases and J by 2 bases, leaving 15 bases between them. Germline V gene sequence: CDR1 SGHRS, CDR2 YFSETQ. This CDR3 region has 14 residues.

This clonotype came up once. The genes are TRBV11-2 and TRBJ2-5; D is perhaps TRBD1 (7 bases). This CDR3 has 13 residues. Trimming removed 10 bases at V and 5 bases at J, with 17 bases between. Germline V gene data show CDR1 as SGHAT and CDR2 as FQNNGV. CDR3 in DNA: TGTGCCATCTCGACAGGGAGGTTGGAGACCCAGTACTTC. Translation gives CAISTGRLETQYF.

The CDR3 sequence is CSFTGTSSYNEQFF. CDR3 nucleotide sequence: TGCAGTTTTACCGGGACCAGCTCCTACAATGAGCAGTTCTTC. This rearrangement joins TRBV20-1 to TRBJ2-1; D may be TRBD1 or TRBD2 (5 bases each). CDR3 size: 14 residues. V was shortened by 8 bases and J by 0 bases, with 14 bases between the two germline ends. Germline V gene data show CDR1 as DFQATT and CDR2 as SNEGSKA (reference sequence).

In this sample, this clonotype turned up a few times. The chain is built from TRBV3-1 and TRBJ1-4; D gene uncertain. Trimming pared 1 base from V and 8 bases from J, leaving 14 bases between. The germline V gene encodes CDR1 LGHDT and CDR2 YNNKEL (reference sequence). CDR3 size: 15 residues. In DNA form, the CDR3 reads TGTGCCAGCAGCCAAGGGTGGAGAGGGAACGAAAAACTGTTTTTT. It translates to CASSQGWRGNEKLFF.

The CDR3 region is CASSQDTNSYEQYF. DNA of the CDR3: TGTGCCAGCAGCCAGGACACAAACTCCTACGAGCAGTACTTC. The chain employs TRBV6-1 and TRBJ2-7; a possible D gene is TRBD1 (5 bases). This CDR3 comprises 14 residues. Germline V CDR1 and CDR2: MNHNS, SASEGT. Trimming removed 6 bases at V and 0 bases at J, with 12 bases between.

This clonotype was counted between two and nine times. The rearrangement uses TRBV29-1 and TRBJ2-6; 7 bases line up with TRBD1. Losses at the gene ends were 2 bases for V and 0 bases for J; bases not matched to a gene: 16. The CDR3 contains 20 residues. From germline, CDR1 is SQVTM and CDR2 ANQGSEA. In nucleotides, the CDR3 is TGCAGCGTTGAAACCGGGACAGAAAAAAGGTTGAGCTCTGGGGCCAACGTCCTGACTTTC. Protein: CSVETGTEKRLSSGANVLTF.